The 18 T cell receptor beta chains reported below all come from one sample, sequenced in a study of human thymus T cells. Profiling relied on immunoSEQ multiplex PCR, and the TCRdb table lists in-frame clones only, not all of them. Here the sample spans around 130,000 clones, around 94% being singletons. Thymus tissue was removed during corrective cardiac surgery. The sequenced sample was thymus tissue. These receptor sequences come from a boy under two years old with a congenital heart defect but otherwise immunologically healthy.

The rearrangement uses TRBV12-5 and TRBJ1-1, with D possibly matching TRBD1 (5 bases). Looked up from germline, CDR1 is LGHNT and CDR2 is FRNRAP. V was pared by 7 bases and J by 4 bases, with 16 bases between. This CDR3 has 14 amino acids. The CDR3 reads CASDPRAPGTEAFF. The DNA for the CDR3 is TGTGCTAGTGACCCCAGGGCCCCTGGCACTGAAGCTTTCTTT.

The chain recombines TRBV7-6 with TRBJ1-2, with D perhaps matching TRBD1 (6 bases). V gave up 4 bases and J gave up 4 bases, with 22 bases separating them. The CDR3 sequence is 17 residues long. CDR1 SGHVS and CDR2 FNYEAQ come from the germline V gene. CDR3 amino acids: CASSSSPTGFPRYGYTF. In DNA, the CDR3 is TGTGCCAGCAGCTCCAGCCCTACAGGGTTCCCTCGCTATGGCTACACCTTC.

This chain joins TRBV12-2 and TRBJ2-5; the DNA was not compared with TRBD2, the D call given in the table. TRBV12-2 is tagged as a pseudogene. There are 14 residues in the CDR3. The CDR3 sequence is CASRPSSGGETQYF. The CDR3 region has the DNA TGTGCAAGTCGCCCCTCTTCGGGGGGAGAGACCCAGTACTTC.

The rearrangement links TRBV5-1 to TRBJ2-7; 7 nucleotides align to TRBD1. The CDR3 contains 14 residues. The V and J ends lost 0 bases and 4 bases, in that order; junction bases with no gene match: 4. Germline V lookup: CDR1 SGHRS, CDR2 YFSETQ. CDR3 sequence (DNA): TGCGCCAGCAGCTTGGGACAGGGATGGTACGAGCAGTACTTC. Its protein product is CASSLGQGWYEQYF.

The chain joins TRBV28 to TRBJ2-2, with 11 bases fitting TRBD2. The CDR3 spans 15 residues. Per the germline V gene, CDR1 is MDHEN and CDR2 is SYDVKM. Germline trimming cut 5 bases from V and 9 bases from J; bases unmatched to any gene: 8. The CDR3 DNA follows: TGTGCCAGCAGTCCCCCTCTAGCGGGGGGAAGGGAGCTGTTTTTT. The encoded protein is CASSPPLAGGRELFF.

The gene calls are TRBV7-2 and TRBJ1-2; no clear D gene. CDR1 and CDR2 from the germline V gene are SGHTA and FQGNSA. There are 15 residues in the CDR3. Trimming cost V 1 base and J 2 bases, with 11 bases left between them. CDR3 loop: CASSLGAAKNYGYTF. The CDR3 bases are TGTGCCAGCAGCTTAGGGGCAGCGAAAAACTATGGCTACACCTTC.

CDR3 bases: TGCGCCAGCAGCCAAGATCTTCCAGGCGGCAGCTACACTGAAGCTTTCTTT. This sequence encodes CASSQDLPGGSYTEAFF. The V call is TRBV4-1, the J call TRBJ1-1; D is undetermined. This CDR3 contains 17 residues. Trimming shortened V by 0 bases and J by 3 bases, and 17 bases separated the two germline ends. The germline CDR1 and CDR2 sequences are MGHRA and YSYEKL.

The chain joins TRBV4-1 to TRBJ2-5; D may be TRBD2 (5 bases). V was pared by 0 bases and J by 6 bases, with 8 bases between. Germline V gene sequence: CDR1 MGHRA, CDR2 YSYEKL. CDR3 length: 13 residues. CDR3: CASSQDRRKTQYF. CDR3 DNA: TGCGCCAGCAGCCAAGATAGGAGGAAGACCCAGTACTTC.

This chain uses TRBV4-1 with TRBJ2-3; D might be TRBD1 (5 bases). This CDR3 region has 15 residues. V dropped 0 bases and J dropped 1 base, with 8 bases sitting between them. Germline V gene data show CDR1 as MGHRA and CDR2 as YSYEKL. CDR3 DNA: TGCGCCAGCAGCCAAGATCCCAGGGGCACAGATACGCAGTATTTT. This gives the protein CASSQDPRGTDTQYF.

The V call is TRBV28, the J call TRBJ1-5, with TRBD1 as a possible D gene (5 bases). This CDR3 spans 16 amino acids. The germline V gene encodes CDR1 MDHEN and CDR2 SYDVKM. Trimming took 3 bases from V and 3 from J, leaving 15 bases between them. The CDR3 sequence: CASSFLGGEVNQPQHF. CDR3 nucleotides: TGTGCCAGCAGTTTTCTTGGGGGGGAAGTCAATCAGCCCCAGCATTTT.

This clone has only one observation. CDR3 region: CSVGQGVSPLHF. The DNA for the CDR3 is TGCAGCGTTGGGCAGGGGGTGTCACCCCTCCACTTT. The chain employs TRBV29-1 and TRBJ1-6, with TRBD1 identical over 7 bases. The CDR3 extends over 12 amino acids. CDR1 SQVTM and CDR2 ANQGSEA come from the germline V gene. The junction had 4 bases not matched to a gene; V was cut back by 4 bases and J by 10 bases.

The chain carries TRBV5-5 and TRBJ1-5; D is uncertain. There are 17 residues in the CDR3. The V gene's germline CDR1 is SGHKS and CDR2 YYEKEE (reference sequence). V lost 4 bases and J 0 bases, leaving 17 bases between the germline ends. CDR3 in amino acids: CASSRTPGNYSNQPQHF. For the CDR3, the DNA is TGTGCCAGCAGCCGTACGCCGGGGAACTATAGCAATCAGCCCCAGCATTTT.

This clone was observed once. CDR3 DNA: TGTGCCAGCAGTACAGGGGGCGGCTATGGCTACACCTTC. Amino acids: CASSTGGGYGYTF. This sequence joins TRBV6-6 and TRBJ1-2; 9 nucleotides agree with TRBD1. The germline gives CDR1 MNHNY, CDR2 SVGAGI (reference sequence). The CDR3 is 13 amino acids. J lost 4 bases, V lost 5 bases, and 2 bases had no gene match.

Turning to this clone: The DNA is left out, because the CDR3 cannot be placed on it with certainty; the CDR3 is given as TCRdb lists it. V gene TRBV1 combines with J gene TRBJ2-7; the DNA was not compared with TRBD2, the D call given in the table. TRBV1 is reported as a pseudogene. The CDR3 length is 17 residues, termini included. The CDR3 spells CTSSPEGVAGGSYEQYF.

The V gene is TRBV7-9, the J gene TRBJ2-2, with TRBD2 identical over 7 bases. The CDR3 runs 14 residues. Germline CDR1 reads SEHNR; CDR2 reads FQNEAQ (reference sequence). J was trimmed by 7 bases and V by 1 base; bases with no gene match: 3. The CDR3 is CASSLGSGFGELFF. In DNA form, the CDR3 reads TGTGCCAGCAGCTTAGGTAGCGGGTTCGGGGAGCTGTTTTTT.

The DNA of the CDR3 is TGTGCCAGCAGCTTAGTAAGCGGGCTTACCACAGATACGCAGTATTTT. Its translation is CASSLVSGLTTDTQYF. V gene TRBV7-2 combines with J gene TRBJ2-3, with D perhaps TRBD2 (6 bases). With 1 base removed from V and 2 bases from J, the gap between germline ends came to 13 bases. The CDR3 runs 16 residues. Germline V CDR1 and CDR2: SGHTA, FQGNSA.

The CDR3 sequence is CASSRGRGHVEKLFF. As DNA, the CDR3 is TGTGCCAGTAGTAGGGGACGGGGGCATGTTGAAAAACTGTTTTTT. This chain uses TRBV19 with TRBJ1-4; D is perhaps TRBD1 (6 bases). CDR1 and CDR2 from the germline V gene are LNHDA and SQIVND (reference sequence). The CDR3 consists of 15 residues. Trimming took 4 bases from V and 7 from J, leaving 16 bases between them. Full variable domain (remainder filled in from reference TRBV19 and TRBJ1-4): DGGITQSPKYLFRKEGQNVTLSCEQNLNHDAMYWYRQDPGQGLRLIYYSQIVNDFQKGDIAEGYSVSREKKESFPLTVTSAQKNPTAFYLCASSRGRGHVEKLFFGSGTQLSVL.

The CDR3 spells CASSPGPRSAGELFF. The CDR3 DNA sequence: TGTGCCAGCAGCCCGGGGCCCCGGAGTGCCGGGGAGCTGTTTTTT. The V call is TRBV7-6, the J call TRBJ2-2, with D possibly called TRBD1 or TRBD2 (5 bases each). The CDR3 is made up of 15 amino acids. Germline CDR1 and CDR2: SGHVS and FNYEAQ. V was shortened by 5 bases and J by 6 bases, with 16 bases between the two germline ends. The whole variable domain, remainder taken from reference TRBV7-6 and TRBJ2-2, is GAGVSQSPRYKVTKRGQDVALRCDPISGHVSLYWYRQALGQGPEFLTYFNYEAQQDKSGLPNDRFSAERPEGSISTLTIQRTEQRDSAMYRCASSPGPRSAGELFFGEGSRLTVL.